What follows is one T cell receptor (beta chain) and its context. The antigen is undetermined. The entry originates in a study of shared clonotypes between healthy human individuals. Overall study: CD4 naive and CD4 memory each took three plates per donor, while CD8 naive took two and CD8 memory one. Study-level findings and limits: Richness estimates generally favored naive over memory subsets.

Germline V CDR1 and CDR2: SNHLY, FYNNEI. After removal of 2 bases from V and 9 bases from J, the junction contained 7 bases not matched to a gene. The CDR3 spans 15 residues. Naive CD8 cells lacked CD45RO and underwent positive selection for CCR7, leaving out terminally differentiated effector memory CD45RA+ cells. Clones were sequenced by immunoSEQ multiplex PCR, and TCRdb holds only the in-frame ones, with some missing. Among about 1,900,000 clones listed, roughly 95% were seen once. This sequence originates from a man aged 18 to 30 in good health. The rearrangement links TRBV2 to TRBJ2-1; 10 bases line up with TRBD2. The sample was naive CD8+ T cells sorted from blood. CDR3 amino acids: CASSESTSGGGEQFF. CDR3 nucleotides: TGTGCCAGCAGTGAATCGACGAGCGGGGGGGGTGAGCAGTTCTTC.